Below, one T cell receptor beta chain is given with its context. This sample is part of a study of cytomegalovirus exposure and HLA in healthy donors. This CDR3 contains 13 residues. The ends lost 7 bases at V and 6 bases at J; junction bases unmatched: 11. Germline CDR1 and CDR2: SQVTM and ANQGSEA. This PCR relied on a set of 60 Vbeta primers and 13 Jbeta primers. Data came from immunoSEQ multiplex PCR; TCRdb stores just in-frame clones and leaves some out. The sample lists around 150,000 clones, 80% seen once, with 2.2% in the top ten. This chain joins TRBV29-1 and TRBJ2-7; 8 bases are a match to TRBD1. Sequenced input: PBMCs. The sequence was obtained from a man aged 25-45 years in good health and CMV-seronegative. CDR3 protein: CSARGQGRGEQYF. In DNA form, the CDR3 reads TGCAGCGCCCGTGGACAGGGAAGGGGCGAGCAGTACTTC.